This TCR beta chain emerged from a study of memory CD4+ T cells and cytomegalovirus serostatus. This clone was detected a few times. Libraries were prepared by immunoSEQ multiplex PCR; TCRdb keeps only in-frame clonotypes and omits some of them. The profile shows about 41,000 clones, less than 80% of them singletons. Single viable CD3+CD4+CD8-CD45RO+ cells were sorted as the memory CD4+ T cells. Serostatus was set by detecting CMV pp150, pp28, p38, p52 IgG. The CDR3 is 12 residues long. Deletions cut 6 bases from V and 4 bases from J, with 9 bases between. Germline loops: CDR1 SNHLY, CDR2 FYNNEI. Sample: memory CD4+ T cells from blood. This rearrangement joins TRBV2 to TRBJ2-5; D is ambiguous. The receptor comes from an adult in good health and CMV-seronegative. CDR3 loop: CASSLAAETQYF. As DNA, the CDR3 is TGTGCCAGCAGCTTGGCGGCAGAGACCCAGTACTTC.